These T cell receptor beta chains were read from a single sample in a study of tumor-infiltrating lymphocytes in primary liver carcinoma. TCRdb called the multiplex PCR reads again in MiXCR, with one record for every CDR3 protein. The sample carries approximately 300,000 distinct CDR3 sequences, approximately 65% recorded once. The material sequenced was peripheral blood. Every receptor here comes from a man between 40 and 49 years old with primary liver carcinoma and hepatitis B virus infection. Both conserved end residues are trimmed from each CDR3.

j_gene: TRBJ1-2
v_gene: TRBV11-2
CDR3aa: ASSFAGGVYRFGYT

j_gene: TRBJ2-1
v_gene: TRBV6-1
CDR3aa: ASSLAGVYNEQF

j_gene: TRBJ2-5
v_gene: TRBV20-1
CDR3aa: SAAGGQETQY

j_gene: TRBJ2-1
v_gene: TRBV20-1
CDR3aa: SASHPLREQF

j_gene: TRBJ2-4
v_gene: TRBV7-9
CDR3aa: ASGPTDLAKNIQY

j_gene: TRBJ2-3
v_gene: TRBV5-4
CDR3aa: ASSPYSGGTDTQY

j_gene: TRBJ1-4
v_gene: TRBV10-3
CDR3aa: AISESRGPNEKLF

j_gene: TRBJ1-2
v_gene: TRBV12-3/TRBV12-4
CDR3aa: ASSPRLSYDCT

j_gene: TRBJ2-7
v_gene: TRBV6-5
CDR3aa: VSRINHRSCEQY

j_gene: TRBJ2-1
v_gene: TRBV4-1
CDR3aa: ASSQGLAGGSYNEQF

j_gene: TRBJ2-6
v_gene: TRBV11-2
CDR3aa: ANSLGLSANGRAGANVLT

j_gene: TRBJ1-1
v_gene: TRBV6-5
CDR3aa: ASTLAGGLTKAF

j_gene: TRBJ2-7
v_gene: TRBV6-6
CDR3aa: ASSYSHGQRGAAYEQY

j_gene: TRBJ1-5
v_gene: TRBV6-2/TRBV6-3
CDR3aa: ASSPSTTGNQPQH

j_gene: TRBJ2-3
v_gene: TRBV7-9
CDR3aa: ASSLLLAGPDTQY

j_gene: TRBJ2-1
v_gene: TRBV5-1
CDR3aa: ASSRSTGGPSYNEQF

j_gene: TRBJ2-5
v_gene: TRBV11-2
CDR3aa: TSCAGTVQETQY

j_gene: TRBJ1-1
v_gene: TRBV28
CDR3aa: ASSPIGQGEAF

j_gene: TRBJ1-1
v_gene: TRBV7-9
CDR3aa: ASSLSETEAF

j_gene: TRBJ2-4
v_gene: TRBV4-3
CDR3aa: ASSQGFRMGIQY

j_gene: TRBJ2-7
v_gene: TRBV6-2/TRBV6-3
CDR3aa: ASRYTSGSSYEQY

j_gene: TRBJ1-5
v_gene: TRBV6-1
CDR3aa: ASTWGGNQPQH

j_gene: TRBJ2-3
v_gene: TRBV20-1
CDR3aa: SAREMGSTDTQY

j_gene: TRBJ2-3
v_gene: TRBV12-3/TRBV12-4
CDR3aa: ASSPLPSADTQY

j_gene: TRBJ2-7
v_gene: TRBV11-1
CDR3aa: VSSAAASSVHEQY

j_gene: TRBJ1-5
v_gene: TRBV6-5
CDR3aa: VSSPRRISNQPQR

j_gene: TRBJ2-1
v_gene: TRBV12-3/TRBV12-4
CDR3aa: ASRTGQRGNEQF

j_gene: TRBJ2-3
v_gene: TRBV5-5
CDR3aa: ASSLRLGGYERDTQY

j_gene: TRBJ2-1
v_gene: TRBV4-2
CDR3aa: ASSLGLAGGACNEQF

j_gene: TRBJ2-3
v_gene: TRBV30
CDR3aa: AWSESTDTQY

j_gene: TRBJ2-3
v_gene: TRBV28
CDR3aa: ASNFLPQGDTQY

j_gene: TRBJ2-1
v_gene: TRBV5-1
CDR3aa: ASRTGTGAYNEQF

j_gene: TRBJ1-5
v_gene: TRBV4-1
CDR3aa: ASSQGSGYQPQH

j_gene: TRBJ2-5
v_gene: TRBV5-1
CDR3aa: ASSFRQQETQY

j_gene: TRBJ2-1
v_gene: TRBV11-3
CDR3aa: ASSETSGTYNEQF

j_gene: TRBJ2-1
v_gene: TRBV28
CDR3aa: ASSYRGLGYNEQF

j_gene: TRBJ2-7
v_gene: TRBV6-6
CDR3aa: ASSYNRGYEQY

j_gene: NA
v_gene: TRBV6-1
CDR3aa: VSWATGGNQPQY

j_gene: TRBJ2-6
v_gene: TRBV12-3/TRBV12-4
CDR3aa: ASSFLVGASGANVLT

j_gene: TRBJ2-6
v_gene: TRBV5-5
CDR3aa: ASSWSATGANVLT

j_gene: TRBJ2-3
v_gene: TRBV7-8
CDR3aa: ASRLGAIHSPYTQY

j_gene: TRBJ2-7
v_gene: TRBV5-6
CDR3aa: ASSSYLRPYEQY

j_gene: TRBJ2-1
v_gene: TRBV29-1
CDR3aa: SVVRSEQL

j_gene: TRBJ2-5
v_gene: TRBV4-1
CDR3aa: ASSQQEGETQY

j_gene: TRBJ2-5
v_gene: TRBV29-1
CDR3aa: SVEGGPGEAKY

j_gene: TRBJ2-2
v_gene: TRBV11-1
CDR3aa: ASSFSRSGARELF